Below, 21 T cell receptor beta chains from the same sample are listed, as sequenced in a study of blood T cells in healthy people across ages. The use of a sample-barcoded 5' primer and a J-beta primer mix characterized a second PCR of about 7 to 12 cycles. TCRdb reprocessed the 5' RACE reads via MiXCR and lists one record per CDR3 protein. The repertoire has about 780,000 distinct CDR3 sequences, about 47% of them found once; the top ten carry around 18%. Sequencing was carried out using blood. These receptors were taken from a man older than 75 in good health.

At least ten counts were recorded for this clonotype. The chain couples TRBV3-1 to TRBJ1-2, with D unresolved. This CDR3 spans 11 amino acids. CDR1 and CDR2 from the germline V gene are LGHDT and YNNKEL (reference sequence). V lost 10 bases and J lost 4, with 10 bases in between. CDR3 bases: TGTGCCATTAAGGACGGCTATGGCTACACCTTC. Its translation: CAIKDGYGYTF.

Of note for this clonotype: A junction boundary mismatches the germline segment, possibly from a read error. V is TRBV2 and J is TRBJ2-5; no reliable D call. Germline CDR1 SNHLY, CDR2 FYNNEI. The CDR3 loop spans 11 amino acids. The CDR3 nucleotides are TGTGTCAGCATTATCCAACAAGAGCAGTACTTC. It yields the protein CVSIIQQEQYF. The entire variable domain, with the rest obtained from reference TRBV2 and TRBJ2-5, is as follows: EPEVTQTPSHQVTQMGQEVILRCVPISNHLYFYWYRQILGQKVEFLVSFYNNEISEKSEIFDDQFSVERPDGSNFTLKIRSTKLEDSAMYFCVSIIQQEQYFGPGTRLLVL.

The rearrangement uses TRBV10-3 and TRBJ2-3; D not certain. V shed 10 bases and J shed 6 bases, with 20 bases lying between them. CDR3 size: 14 residues. Germline assignment: CDR1 ENHRY and CDR2 SYGVKD. CDR3 amino acids: CATKPAQDRDTQYF. CDR3 nucleotides: TGTGCCACAAAACCTGCCCAGGACCGGGATACGCAGTATTTT.

The chain has TRBV3-1 and TRBJ2-7, with D hard to call. Germline CDR1 LGHDT, CDR2 YNNKEL (reference sequence). V lost 1 base, J lost 0 bases, and 10 bases lay in between. This CDR3 is built from 15 residues. The CDR3 loop reads CASSQGAMSSYEQYF. CDR3 coding DNA: TGTGCCAGCAGCCAAGGTGCCATGAGCTCCTACGAGCAGTACTTC.

As for this clonotype: One base away lies a much larger clone, so this may be a sequencing read error. J is TRBJ2-5 and V is TRBV12-3 or TRBV12-4; D may be TRBD1 (6 bases). The V and J ends lost 8 bases and 5 bases respectively, with 15 bases between them. The CDR3 extends over 13 amino acids. CDR3 loop: CASGWVTGETQYF. In DNA form, the CDR3 reads TGTGCCAGCGGATGGGTCACAGGGGAGACCCAGTACTTC.

V is TRBV27 and J is TRBJ1-3; 7 bases line up with TRBD1. The ends lost 6 bases at V and 0 bases at J; junction bases unmatched: 2. The germline V gene encodes CDR1 MNHEY and CDR2 SMNVEV (reference sequence). The CDR3 spans 14 residues. CDR3 in amino acids: CASRRQGSGNTIYF. CDR3 in DNA: TGTGCCAGCAGGAGACAGGGCTCTGGAAACACCATATATTTT.

V and J are TRBV29-1 and TRBJ2-5, with 15 positions matching TRBD2. V lost 7 bases to trimming and J lost 5 bases; unmatched junction nucleotides: 5. This CDR3 is built from 14 residues. Germline lookup yields CDR1 SQVTM and CDR2 ANQGSEA. The CDR3 protein is CSAGTSGRLETQYF. For the CDR3, the DNA is TGCAGCGCCGGGACTAGCGGGAGGCTTGAGACCCAGTACTTC.

The chain combines TRBV7-2 with TRBJ2-7; 7 bases line up with TRBD2. Germline CDR1 and CDR2: SGHTA and FQGNSA. CDR3 length equals 16 residues. Trimming removed 2 bases from V and 7 bases from J; junction bases left unmatched: 14. In DNA, the CDR3 is TGTGCCAGCAGCTTATGGGGGGGACTACCCTACAGTGAGCAGTACTTC. The encoded protein is CASSLWGGLPYSEQYF. The full variable domain, in which reference TRBV7-2 and TRBJ2-7 provide the parts outside the CDR3, is GAGVSQSPSNKVTEKGKDVELRCDPISGHTALYWYRQSLGQGLEFLIYFQGNSAPDKSGLPSDRFSAERTGGSVSTLTIQRTQQEDSAVYLCASSLWGGLPYSEQYFGPGTRLTVT.

The chain links TRBV6-1 to TRBJ2-7; D may be TRBD2 (5 bases). Trimming stripped 8 bases from V and 2 bases from J, with 13 bases between. CDR3 length: 13 amino acids. Per germline, CDR1 MNHNS and CDR2 SASEGT. CDR3 residues: CASAARSAYEQYF. In nucleotides, the CDR3 is TGTGCCAGCGCCGCCCGTAGCGCCTACGAGCAGTACTTC.

This rearrangement joins TRBV9 to TRBJ2-1, with unresolved D. Germline V CDR1 and CDR2: SGDLS, YYNGEE. The CDR3 is made up of 15 amino acids. With 4 bases removed from V and 5 bases from J, the gap between germline ends came to 16 bases. The CDR3 spells CASSPITRYHNEQFF. CDR3 bases: TGTGCCAGCAGCCCTATAACCAGGTACCACAATGAGCAGTTCTTC.

This chain joins TRBV6-1 and TRBJ1-1, with D possibly being TRBD1 (6 bases). Germline-derived CDR1 and CDR2 are MNHNS and SASEGT. The V and J ends lost 10 bases and 1 base respectively, with 16 bases between them. This CDR3 region has 14 residues. The CDR3, as DNA: TGTGCCACCGTCGGGGGCGCGGGGAACACTGAAGCTTTCTTT. This sequence encodes CATVGGAGNTEAFF.

This clonotype was observed a single time. The chain links TRBV6-1 to TRBJ2-7, with 10 bases that match TRBD1. The CDR3 is 19 amino acids. The germline V gene has CDR1 MNHNS and CDR2 SASEGT. The V and J ends lost 3 bases and 7 bases, in that order; junction bases with no gene match: 21. DNA of the CDR3: TGTGCCAGCAGTGACCCGGGACAGGGGACAAAACGCCCCTACAATGAGCAGTACTTC. Its protein is CASSDPGQGTKRPYNEQYF.

The chain is built from TRBV12-3 or TRBV12-4 and TRBJ2-7, with D perhaps matching TRBD2 (6 bases). V lost 2 bases, J lost 7 bases, and 15 bases lay in between. This CDR3 spans 14 amino acids. The CDR3 DNA reads as TGTGCCAGCAGTTTACCGGAGGGATTGGGAGAGCAGTACTTC. Protein sequence: CASSLPEGLGEQYF.

The chain has TRBV4-2 and TRBJ2-7; D perhaps matches TRBD1 (6 bases). CDR3 length: 15 residues. Between the trimmed V and J ends, which lost 3 bases and 1 base, there was a span of 13 bases. Germline CDR1 LGHNA, CDR2 YNFKEQ. CDR3 nucleotides: TGTGCCAGCAGCCAGAGAACAGGGAGTTCCTACGAGCAGTACTTC. This sequence encodes CASSQRTGSSYEQYF.

Only a few counts were recorded for this clonotype. The V and J genes are TRBV10-3 and TRBJ1-2; D may be TRBD1 (5 bases). CDR1 ENHRY and CDR2 SYGVKD come from the germline V gene. V lost 2 bases and J 4 bases, leaving 14 bases between the germline ends. The CDR3 extends over 15 amino acids. The CDR3 bases are TGTGCCATCAGTGAGCCACAAGACAGACTCTATGGCTACACCTTC. Translation gives CAISEPQDRLYGYTF.

This sequence joins TRBV5-1 and TRBJ2-1, with 11 bases matching TRBD2. Losses at the gene ends were 2 bases for V and 7 bases for J; bases not matched to a gene: 5. There are 15 residues in the CDR3. Looked up from germline, CDR1 is SGHRS and CDR2 is YFSETQ. CDR3 protein: CASSLLAGDRNEQFF. The DNA of the CDR3 is TGCGCCAGCAGCTTACTAGCGGGAGATCGGAATGAGCAGTTCTTC.

This clonotype was observed a single time. The chain is built from TRBV27 and TRBJ2-3, with 7 positions matching TRBD1. The CDR3 runs 16 residues. Germline V gene lookup returns CDR1 MNHEY and CDR2 SMNVEV (reference sequence). Germline trimming cut 6 bases from V and 0 bases from J; bases unmatched to any gene: 9. The CDR3 loop is CASRRDRNPSTDTQYF. The CDR3 DNA sequence: TGTGCCAGCAGGAGGGACAGAAATCCTAGCACAGATACGCAGTATTTT.

This clonotype showed up just once. The chain is built from TRBV18 and TRBJ2-4; D might be TRBD1 or TRBD2, each matching 5 bases. The V and J ends lost 6 bases and 5 bases respectively, with 17 bases between them. The germline V gene has CDR1 KGHSH and CDR2 LQKENI. The CDR3 totals 15 residues. The CDR3 reads CASSHRGDSENIQYF. CDR3 sequence (DNA): TGTGCCAGCTCGCATAGGGGAGACAGTGAAAACATTCAGTACTTC. Full variable domain (missing parts from reference TRBV18 and TRBJ2-4): NAGVMQNPRHLVRRRGQEARLRCSPMKGHSHVYWYRQLPEEGLKFMVYLQKENIIDESGMPKERFSAEFPKEGPSILRIQQVVRGDSAAYFCASSHRGDSENIQYFGAGTRLSVL.

The rearrangement links TRBV6-2 or TRBV6-3 to TRBJ2-1; tentative D call: TRBD2 (7 bases). Matching the DNA end better, TRBJ2-7 makes the J call doubtful. This CDR3 has 15 residues. CDR1 is MNHEY and CDR2 is SVGEGT in the germline V gene. The CDR3 DNA reads TGTGCCAGCAGTCCGACCGTGGGAGGGGGATACGAGCAGTACTTC. It yields the protein CASSPTVGGGYEQYF.

This clonotype was detected only a few times. This sequence joins TRBV7-2 and TRBJ2-3, with unresolved D. The CDR3 has 13 amino acids. Trimming stripped 5 bases from V and 6 bases from J, with 12 bases between. The germline CDR1 and CDR2 sequences are SGHTA and FQGNSA. The CDR3 nucleotides are TGTGCCAGCAGCCGTATACGTGCGGATACGCAGTATTTT. Its translation: CASSRIRADTQYF.

This clonotype was recorded a few times. This rearrangement joins TRBV20-1 to TRBJ2-7; 7 bases align to TRBD2. Germline-derived CDR1 and CDR2 are DFQATT and SNEGSKA (reference sequence). Unmatched junction bases numbered 3, after V lost 1 base and J lost 3 bases. CDR3 length: 13 amino acids. The CDR3 spells CSARGEGRYEQYF. The CDR3 DNA follows: TGCAGTGCTAGAGGGGAGGGCCGCTACGAGCAGTACTTC.